Listed below are T cell receptor beta chains from one sample, sequenced in a study of response to subunit inactivated influenza vaccine. TCRdb independently ran MiXCR on the RT-PCR reads; one entry per CDR3 protein. This table has around 190,000 distinct CDR3 sequences, 14% appearing once. This material consisted of CD8+ T cells sorted from PBMCs, taken around 5 days after vaccination. The receptors stem from a man aged 45-65 years who received an inactivated influenza vaccine. Each CDR3 is given with its conserved first and last residue. D genes are given only for firm matches. Size tells how often a clone was seen (once, few, many) or the class of an expanded clone, and some rows leave it out.

TRBV9	-	TRBJ1-4	TRBD1	TGTGCCAGCAGCGGAACAGGGGGTAATAATGAAAAACTGTTTTTT	CASSGTGGNNEKLFF
TRBV20-1	-	TRBJ2-1	TRBD2	TGCGGTGGGGCAGGGGGCCCGTCTAGACTAGCGGGAGGTGGGGAGCAGTTCTTC	CGGAGGPSRLAGGGEQFF
TRBV27	-	TRBJ2-7	-	TGTGCCAGCAGTTCCAACCGCCCGGACGAGCAGTACTTC	CASSSNRPDEQYF
TRBV12-3/TRBV12-4	few	TRBJ2-3	-	TGTGCCAGCAGTCCCCAAGCCAACACAGATACGCAGTATTTT	CASSPQANTDTQYF
TRBV4-3	few	TRBJ2-1	-	TGCGCCAGCAGCCCCTATCTACTAGCTGCCTACAATGAGCAGTTCTTC	CASSPYLLAAYNEQFF
TRBV5-1	few	TRBJ2-7	TRBD2	TGCGCCAGCAGCTTGGGTAGCGGGGGCTCCTACGAGCAGTACTTC	CASSLGSGGSYEQYF
TRBV10-3	few	TRBJ2-7	-	TGTGCCATCAGTGACCGCGGGATCAGCGGCCGGTCCTTCGGCTACGAGCAGTACTTC	CAISDRGISGRSFGYEQYF
TRBV5-1	few	TRBJ1-1	-	TGCGCCAGCAGCTTGTCTCAGTTCAGTACCACTGAAGCTTTCTTT	CASSLSQFSTTEAFF
TRBV29-1	many	TRBJ2-1	-	TGCAGCGCGGGTCCGGGAAATTACAATGAGCAGTTCTTC	CSAGPGNYNEQFF
TRBV19	few	TRBJ2-5	-	TGTGCCAGTAGTATAGATGCCAGAATACAAGAGACCCAGTACTTC	CASSIDARIQETQYF
TRBV4-3	-	TRBJ2-7	-	TGCGCCAGCAGCCAAGAAAGACAGAACTACGAGCAGTACTTC	CASSQERQNYEQYF
TRBV7-9	few	TRBJ1-2	-	TGTGCCAGCAGCTCCCAACCGGGAAGACGCGCCCACACCTTC	CASSSQPGRRAHTF
TRBV12-3/TRBV12-4	few	TRBJ2-2	TRBD2	TGTGCCAGCAGGGGACTAGCGGGGCGTTGGACCGGGGAGCTGTTTTTT	CASRGLAGRWTGELFF
TRBV29-1	-	TRBJ2-3	-	TGCAGCGTTGAAATGGCTCAGGAGCGGACCACAGATACGCAGTATTTT	CSVEMAQERTTDTQYF
TRBV15	-	TRBJ2-1	TRBD2	TGTGCCACCAGCAGAGATAGGGGAGCGGGAGGCTCCTACAATGAGCAGTTCTTC	CATSRDRGAGGSYNEQFF
TRBV6-5	few	TRBJ2-7	-	TGTGCCAGCAGCCCCCACACCTACGAGCAGTACTTC	CASSPHTYEQYF
TRBV7-2	-	TRBJ2-7	-	TGTGCCAGCAGCTTTAACAGCTACTACGAGCAGTACTTC	CASSFNSYYEQYF